Below are 24 T cell receptor beta chains sequenced from a single sample in a study of cytomegalovirus exposure and HLA in healthy donors. PCR was performed using 60 Vbeta and 13 Jbeta primers. Libraries were prepared by immunoSEQ multiplex PCR; TCRdb keeps only in-frame clonotypes and omits some of them. In the table there are roughly 150,000 clones, approximately 86% of which are singletons. The sequencing sample was made of PBMCs. The receptor set was obtained from a woman between 45 and 65 years old in good health and CMV-seropositive.

The chain recombines TRBV5-6 with TRBJ2-3, with 7 bases identical to TRBD2. Germline CDR1 SGHDT, CDR2 YYEEEE. CDR3 length: 15 residues. The junction had 6 bases not matched to a gene; V was cut back by 4 bases and J by 1 base. The CDR3 DNA reads TGTGCCAGCAGCGTGGGACTACCGGGCACAGATACGCAGTATTTT. Encoded protein: CASSVGLPGTDTQYF.

This clone was detected once. One end of the junction varies from germline; a read error may be responsible. The chain uses TRBV7-9 and TRBJ1-2; 9 bases match TRBD1. Germline lookup yields CDR1 SEHNR and CDR2 FQNEAQ (reference sequence). This CDR3 comprises 17 residues. The CDR3 here is CSSSPMGQGIVNYGYTF. CDR3 in DNA: TGTTCCAGCAGCCCAATGGGACAGGGTATAGTTAACTATGGCTACACCTTC.

The rearrangement links TRBV5-1 to TRBJ1-1; the D gene is possibly TRBD1 (5 bases). The CDR3 length is 13 residues. Germline CDR1 SGHRS, CDR2 YFSETQ. Deletions cut 2 bases from V and 5 bases from J, with 10 bases between. The CDR3 DNA reads as TGCGCCAGCAGCTTTGACAGACCGACTGAAGCTTTCTTT. It is translated as CASSFDRPTEAFF.

This chain links TRBV19 with TRBJ2-7, with D possibly being TRBD1 (5 bases). The CDR3 loop spans 16 amino acids. CDR1 is LNHDA, CDR2 SQIVND, per germline (reference sequence). Trimming cost V 3 bases and J 2 bases, with 17 bases left between them. CDR3 region: CASSMADEGATYEQYF. In nucleotides, the CDR3 is TGTGCCAGTAGTATGGCCGACGAAGGGGCTACCTACGAGCAGTACTTC. Combining the CDR3 with reference TRBV19 and TRBJ2-7 gives the whole variable domain DGGITQSPKYLFRKEGQNVTLSCEQNLNHDAMYWYRQDPGQGLRLIYYSQIVNDFQKGDIAEGYSVSREKKESFPLTVTSAQKNPTAFYLCASSMADEGATYEQYFGPGTRLTVT.

The V and J genes are TRBV6-1 and TRBJ1-5, with 9 bases identical to TRBD1. The CDR3 runs 15 residues. Trimming cost V 5 bases and J 1 base; bases outside gene matches: 3. Germline lookup yields CDR1 MNHNS and CDR2 SASEGT. The CDR3 coding sequence is TGTGCCAGCAGTAGGGGGACAGGGAGCAATCAGCCCCAGCATTTT. Translation: CASSRGTGSNQPQHF.

The rearrangement links TRBV6-5 to TRBJ2-1; maybe TRBD2 (7 bases). The germline gives CDR1 MNHEY, CDR2 SVGAGI. With 6 bases removed from V and 3 bases from J, the gap between germline ends came to 12 bases. The length of the CDR3 is 14 residues. The CDR3 sequence: CASRYREGYNEQFF. In nucleotides, the CDR3 is TGTGCCAGCAGGTACAGGGAGGGCTACAATGAGCAGTTCTTC.

The chain has TRBV9 and TRBJ2-3; TRBD2 might be the D (5 bases). Looked up from germline, CDR1 is SGDLS and CDR2 is YYNGEE. Trimming shortened V by 4 bases and J by 3 bases, and 12 bases separated the two germline ends. CDR3 length equals 14 residues. In nucleotides, the CDR3 is TGTGCCAGCAGCCCCCGGACTGGGACAGATACGCAGTATTTT. It codes for CASSPRTGTDTQYF.

The chain uses TRBV7-9 and TRBJ2-2; TRBD2 is a possible D gene (7 bases). Germline values: CDR1 SEHNR, CDR2 FQNEAQ (reference sequence). V shed 10 bases and J shed 3 bases, with 15 bases lying between them. The CDR3 runs 14 residues. In nucleotides, the CDR3 is TGTGCCACCCCGGGGGGCCGGGACACCGGGGAGCTGTTTTTT. It specifies CATPGGRDTGELFF.

The chain uses TRBV29-1 and TRBJ2-6; 11 bases line up with TRBD2. J gave up 0 bases and V 4 bases, and 2 bases lay outside the gene matches. CDR3 size: 16 residues. CDR1 is SQVTM and CDR2 is ANQGSEA in the germline V gene. The CDR3 DNA reads as TGCAGCGTTGGGACTAGCGGGCGCTCTGGGGCCAACGTCCTGACTTTC. This codes for CSVGTSGRSGANVLTF.

The chain links TRBV19 to TRBJ1-1; no clear D. Trimming took off 9 bases at V and 1 base at J, with 9 bases between the two ends. The V gene's germline CDR1 is LNHDA and CDR2 SQIVND (reference sequence). CDR3 length: 12 amino acids. The CDR3 protein is CASSTGNTEAFF. The CDR3 nucleotides are TGTGCCAGCTCGACGGGGAACACTGAAGCTTTCTTT.

This sequence joins TRBV10-1 and TRBJ2-3; 13 bases map to TRBD2. Trimming cost V 0 bases and J 7 bases; bases outside gene matches: 4. The CDR3 runs to 16 residues. The germline V gene encodes CDR1 WNHNN and CDR2 SYGVQD (reference sequence). The CDR3 sequence: CASSESRTSGGNTQYF. The CDR3 nucleotides read TGCGCCAGCAGTGAGTCGAGGACTAGCGGGGGTAATACGCAGTATTTT.

The chain employs TRBV5-4 and TRBJ2-2, with 11 bases lining up with TRBD1. J lost 6 bases, V lost 4 bases, and 5 bases had no gene match. CDR1 and CDR2 (germline): SGHNT, YYREEE (reference sequence). CDR3 length equals 15 residues. In DNA form, the CDR3 reads TGTGCCAGCAGCACTGGGACAGGGGGAGCCGGGGAGCTGTTTTTT. Encoded protein: CASSTGTGGAGELFF.

This chain connects TRBV25-1 to TRBJ1-6; D uncertain. The V end lost 5 bases, the J end lost 7 bases, and 12 bases lay between the germline ends. CDR1 MGHDK and CDR2 SYGVNS come from the germline V gene. This CDR3 is built from 14 residues. CDR3 sequence: CASSLESENSPLHF. The CDR3 coding sequence is TGTGCCAGCAGTTTGGAGAGTGAGAATTCACCCCTCCACTTT.

The genes are TRBV6-1 and TRBJ2-5; 9 nucleotides match TRBD1. Germline V gives CDR1 MNHNS, CDR2 SASEGT. The CDR3 totals 14 residues. V was pared by 6 bases and J by 5 bases, with 7 bases of the junction left unmatched. The CDR3 nucleotides read TGTGCCAGCAGAGCCGGGACAGGGAGCGAGACCCAGTACTTC. It yields the protein CASRAGTGSETQYF.

This clone was detected only a few times. The J gene is TRBJ2-1, the V gene TRBV7-3; 8 nucleotides align to TRBD2. V was pared by 4 bases and J by 3 bases, with 2 bases of the junction left unmatched. The CDR3 totals 14 residues. Germline V gene sequence: CDR1 SGHTA, CDR2 FQGTGA. CDR3 protein: CASSSSGGYNEQFF. The DNA for the CDR3 is TGTGCCAGCAGCTCCAGCGGGGGCTACAATGAGCAGTTCTTC.

The genes are TRBV5-4 and TRBJ2-2; possibly TRBD1 for D (5 bases). The CDR3 covers 17 residues. V shed 0 bases and J shed 1 base, with 13 bases lying between them. Per the germline V gene, CDR1 is SGHNT and CDR2 is YYREEE (reference sequence). For the CDR3, the DNA is TGTGCCAGCAGCTTGGGGTTGGACACCAAGAACACCGGGGAGCTGTTTTTT. As protein: CASSLGLDTKNTGELFF. Full variable domain (missing parts from reference TRBV5-4 and TRBJ2-2): ETGVTQSPTHLIKTRGQQVTLRCSSQSGHNTVSWYQQALGQGPQFIFQYYREEENGRGNFPPRFSGLQFPNYSSELNVNALELDDSALYLCASSLGLDTKNTGELFFGEGSRLTVL.

The chain uses TRBV30 and TRBJ1-5; D is perhaps TRBD1 (6 bases). This CDR3 is 16 amino acids long. Between the trimmed V and J ends, which lost 0 bases and 1 base, there was a span of 13 bases. Germline values: CDR1 GTSNPN, CDR2 SVGIG (reference sequence). CDR3 residues: CAWSVQGQGSNQPQHF. The CDR3 bases are TGTGCCTGGAGTGTACAGGGCCAGGGAAGCAATCAGCCCCAGCATTTT.

The chain couples TRBV7-6 to TRBJ2-1; 10 nucleotides align to TRBD1. With 2 bases clipped from V and 8 bases from J, the junction kept 3 bases outside the gene matches. The germline CDR1 and CDR2 sequences are SGHVS and FNYEAQ. The CDR3 consists of 14 residues. The CDR3 sequence: CASSLRDRGHEQFF. CDR3 nucleotides: TGTGCCAGCAGCTTAAGGGACAGGGGACATGAGCAGTTCTTC.

This clone showed up just a few times. The CDR3 protein is CASSLRQGSSPLHF. DNA for the CDR3: TGTGCCAGCAGCCTACGACAGGGGAGTTCACCCCTCCACTTT. The chain joins TRBV9 to TRBJ1-6, with TRBD1 matching over 8 bases. V was clipped by 4 bases and J by 9 bases; unmatched bases: 6. The CDR3 has 14 amino acids. The V gene's germline CDR1 is SGDLS and CDR2 YYNGEE.

The CDR3 reads CASSYSNSNQPQHF. The CDR3 coding sequence is TGTGCCAGCAGTTACTCTAATAGCAATCAGCCCCAGCATTTT. V usage is TRBV6-6 and J usage is TRBJ1-5, with no clear D. CDR1 is MNHNY and CDR2 is SVGAGI in the germline V gene (reference sequence). The V and J ends lost 0 bases and 0 bases respectively, with 3 bases between them. The CDR3 consists of 14 residues.

This clone was seen more than once but under ten times. The V and J genes are TRBV28 and TRBJ2-7; TRBD1 agrees at 7 bases. J gave up 6 bases and V 8 bases, and 13 bases lay outside the gene matches. Germline assignment: CDR1 MDHEN and CDR2 SYDVKM. The CDR3 runs 14 residues. The CDR3 protein is CASGPDREIGEQYF. In DNA, the CDR3 is TGTGCCAGCGGACCAGACAGGGAGATCGGCGAGCAGTACTTC.

The chain is built from TRBV4-3 and TRBJ2-4; D unresolved. The germline gives CDR1 LGHNA, CDR2 YSLEER. With 0 bases removed from V and 0 bases from J, the gap between germline ends came to 9 bases. CDR3 length equals 16 residues. CDR3 loop: CASSQEVLLAKNIQYF. CDR3 bases: TGCGCCAGCAGCCAAGAAGTGTTACTAGCCAAAAACATTCAGTACTTC.

The V gene is TRBV10-2, the J gene TRBJ1-1; 8 bases align to TRBD1. This CDR3 is 15 amino acids long. The junction had 10 bases not matched to a gene; V was cut back by 9 bases and J by 1 base. Germline CDR1 reads WSHSY; CDR2 reads SAAADI. The CDR3 here is CASPGQGKGNTEAFF. In DNA, the CDR3 is TGCGCCAGTCCCGGACAGGGTAAGGGGAACACTGAAGCTTTCTTT.

The chain is built from TRBV2 and TRBJ2-7; D call uncertain. V was pared by 4 bases and J by 1 base, with 8 bases between. The CDR3 has 13 residues. CDR1 and CDR2 from the germline V gene are SNHLY and FYNNEI. Here the CDR3 reads CASSAPVSYEQYF. The CDR3 region has the DNA TGTGCCAGCAGTGCTCCGGTGTCCTACGAGCAGTACTTC.